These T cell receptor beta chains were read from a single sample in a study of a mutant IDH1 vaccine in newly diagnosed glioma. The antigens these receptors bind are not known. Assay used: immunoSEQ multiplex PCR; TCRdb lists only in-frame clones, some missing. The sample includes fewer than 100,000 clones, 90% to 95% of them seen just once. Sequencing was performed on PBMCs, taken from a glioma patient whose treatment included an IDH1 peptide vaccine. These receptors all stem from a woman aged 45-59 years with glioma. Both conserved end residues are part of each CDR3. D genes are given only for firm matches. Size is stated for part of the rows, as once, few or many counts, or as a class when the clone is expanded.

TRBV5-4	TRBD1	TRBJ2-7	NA	TGTGCCAGCAGCCGCGACGGACAGGGGACCTACGAGCAGTACTTC	CASSRDGQGTYEQYF
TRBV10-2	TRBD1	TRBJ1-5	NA	TGCGCCAGTAGTCAGGGGGAAAATCAGCCCCAGCATTTT	CASSQGENQPQHF
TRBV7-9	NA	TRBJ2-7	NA	TGTGCCAGCAGCTCAGTTCAGGGATTCTACGAGCAGTACTTC	CASSSVQGFYEQYF
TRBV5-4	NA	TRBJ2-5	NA	TGTGCCAGCAGCTCTATGGGGCGCGTGGAGACCCAGTACTTC	CASSSMGRVETQYF
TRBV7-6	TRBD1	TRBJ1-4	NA	TGTGCCAGCAGCTGGACCGGGACAGGGGCGGAAAAACTGTTTTTT	CASSWTGTGAEKLFF
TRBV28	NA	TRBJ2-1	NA	TGTGCCAGCAGTTTATTAGGCCAGGAGCAGTTCTTC	CASSLLGQEQFF
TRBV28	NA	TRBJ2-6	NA	TGTGCCAGCAGTTTAATCAGAGGGGGGCCTGGCTCTGGGGCCAACGTCCTGACTTTC	CASSLIRGGPGSGANVLTF
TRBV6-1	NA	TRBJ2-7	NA	TGTGCCAGCAGGAGCTCCAAATACGAGCAGTACTTC	CASRSSKYEQYF
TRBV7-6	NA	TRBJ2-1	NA	TGTGCCAGCAGCTTAGAGGCTTTCTCCTACAATGAGCAGTTCTTC	CASSLEAFSYNEQFF
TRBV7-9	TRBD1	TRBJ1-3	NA	TGTGCCACAGGGGGCGGAAACACCATATATTTT	CATGGGNTIYF
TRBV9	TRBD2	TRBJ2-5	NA	TGTGCCAGCAGCGTGGCGGGAGGTCCAGAGACCCAGTACTTC	CASSVAGGPETQYF
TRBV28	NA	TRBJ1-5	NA	TGTGCCAGCAGCCTTACCCTTAGGGACAATCAGCCCCAGCATTTT	CASSLTLRDNQPQHF
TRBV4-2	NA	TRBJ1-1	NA	TGTGCCAGCAGCCGCAATTGGGAGAACACTGAAGCTTTCTTT	CASSRNWENTEAFF
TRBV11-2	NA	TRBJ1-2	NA	TGTGCCAGCAGCTTGTCCGTCCCCTATGGCTACACCTTC	CASSLSVPYGYTF
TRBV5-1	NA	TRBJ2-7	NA	TGCGCCAGCAGCTTGCCAGGGGCCCCCCACGAGCAGTACTTC	CASSLPGAPHEQYF
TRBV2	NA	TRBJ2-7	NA	TGTGCCAGCAGTGATATCCCCCGGAGGGGGGGGAGCGAGCAGTACTTC	CASSDIPRRGGSEQYF
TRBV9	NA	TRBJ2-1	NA	TGTGCCAGCAGCGTAGGGCCGGGACATTACAATGAGCAGTTCTTC	CASSVGPGHYNEQFF
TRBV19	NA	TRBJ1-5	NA	TGTGCCAGTAGTTTTCCCGGGGCTAGCAATCAGCCCCAGCATTTT	CASSFPGASNQPQHF
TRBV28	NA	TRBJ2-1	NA	TGTGCCAGCAACCTAGAGGGCTCTTGGGGGGGCGGCAATGAGCAGTTCTTC	CASNLEGSWGGGNEQFF
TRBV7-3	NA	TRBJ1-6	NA	TGTGCCAGCAGCTTAGACAGTAATAATTCACCCCTCCACTTT	CASSLDSNNSPLHF
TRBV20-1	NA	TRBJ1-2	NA	TGCAGTGCTAGAGATCCGGGCTACACCTTC	CSARDPGYTF
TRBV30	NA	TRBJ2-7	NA	TGTGCCCCCCCCCGGGAGAGTGGCGAGCAGTACTTC	CAPPRESGEQYF
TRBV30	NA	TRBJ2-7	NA	TGTGCCTGGAGTGTAGTAGGGGGACGATCGGGGGAGCAGTACTTC	CAWSVVGGRSGEQYF
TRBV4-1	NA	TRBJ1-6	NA	TGCGCCAGCAGCCAGACTCAGAGAGGGGTCTATAATTCACCCCTCCACTTT	CASSQTQRGVYNSPLHF
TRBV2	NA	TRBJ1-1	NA	TGTGCCAGCCTCCTCGGGTGGAACACTGAAGCTTTCTTT	CASLLGWNTEAFF
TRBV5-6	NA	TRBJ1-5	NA	TGTGCCAGCACTCAGGGGACCAATCAGCCCCAGCATTTT	CASTQGTNQPQHF
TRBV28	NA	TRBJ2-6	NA	TGTGCCAGCCGGGGATGGGTGTCTGGGGCCAACGTCCTGACTTTC	CASRGWVSGANVLTF
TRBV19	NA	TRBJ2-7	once	TGTGCCAGTAGTATAGTACGGGGAGCCTACGAGCAGTACTTC	CASSIVRGAYEQYF
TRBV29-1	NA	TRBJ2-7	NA	TGCAGCGTTGCCTGGGCCCACGAGGAGCAGTACTTC	CSVAWAHEEQYF
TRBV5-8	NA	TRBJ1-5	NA	TGTGCCAGCAGCTTGCCCTATAGCAATCAGCCCCAGCATTTT	CASSLPYSNQPQHF
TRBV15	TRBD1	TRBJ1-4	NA	TGTGCCACCAGCAGAGTCGGACAGGGTGGGAAAAAACTGTTTTTT	CATSRVGQGGKKLFF
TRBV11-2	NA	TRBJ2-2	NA	TGTGCCAGCAGCAACAGGCTTACCGGGGAGCTGTTTTTT	CASSNRLTGELFF
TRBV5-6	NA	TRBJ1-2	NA	TGTGCCAGCAGCTTGGGTCCGGGCTACACCTTC	CASSLGPGYTF
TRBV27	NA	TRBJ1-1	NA	TGTGCCAGCCATCGGAGGGCCACTGAAGCTTTCTTT	CASHRRATEAFF
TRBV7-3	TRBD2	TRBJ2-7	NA	TGTGCCAGCAGCCTGGGACTAGCGACAGACGAGCAGTACTTC	CASSLGLATDEQYF
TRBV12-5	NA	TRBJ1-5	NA	TGTGCTAGTGGTTTGGGACAGTATAGCAATCAGCCCCAGCATTTT	CASGLGQYSNQPQHF
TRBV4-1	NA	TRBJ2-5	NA	TGCGCCAGCAGCCAAGATGAGACTAGGCGGGAGACCCAGTACTTC	CASSQDETRRETQYF
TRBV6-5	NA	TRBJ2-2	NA	TGTGCCACGGGACTCCCGAACACCGGGGAGCTGTTTTTT	CATGLPNTGELFF
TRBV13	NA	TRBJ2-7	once	TGTGCCAGCAGCCAAGGGGGAGTTATCTCCTACGAGCAGTACTTC	CASSQGGVISYEQYF
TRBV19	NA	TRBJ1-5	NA	TGTGCCAGTAGTAGGACAGCCTTCGTCAATCAGCCCCAGCATTTT	CASSRTAFVNQPQHF
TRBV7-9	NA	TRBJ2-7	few	TGTGCCAGCAGCTTGGGGGTTAGCTCCTACGAGCAGTACTTC	CASSLGVSSYEQYF
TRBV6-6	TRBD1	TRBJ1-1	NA	TGTGCCAGCAGGGACAGGGGATTGAGGACTGAAGCTTTCTTT	CASRDRGLRTEAFF
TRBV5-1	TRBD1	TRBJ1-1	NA	TGCGCCAGCAGCTTGGAACCGGGACAGGCAAGCACTGAAGCTTTCTTT	CASSLEPGQASTEAFF
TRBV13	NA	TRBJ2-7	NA	TGTGCCAGCAGCTTCGGAGGGCACGAGCAGTACTTC	CASSFGGHEQYF
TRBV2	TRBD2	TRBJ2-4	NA	TGTGCCAGCACGGAGGGTGCAAGCGGGGGGTTAGCCAAAAACATTCAGTACTTC	CASTEGASGGLAKNIQYF